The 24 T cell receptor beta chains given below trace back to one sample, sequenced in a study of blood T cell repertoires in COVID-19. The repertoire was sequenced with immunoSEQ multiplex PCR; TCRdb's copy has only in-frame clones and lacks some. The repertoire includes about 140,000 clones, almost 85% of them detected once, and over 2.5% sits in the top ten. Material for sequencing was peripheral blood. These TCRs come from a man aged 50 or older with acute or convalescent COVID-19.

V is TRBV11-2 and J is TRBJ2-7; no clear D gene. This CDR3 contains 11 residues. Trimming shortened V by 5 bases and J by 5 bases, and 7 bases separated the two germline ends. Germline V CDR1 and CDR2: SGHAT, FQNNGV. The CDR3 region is CASSETNEQYF. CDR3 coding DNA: TGTGCCAGCAGCGAGACAAACGAGCAGTACTTC.

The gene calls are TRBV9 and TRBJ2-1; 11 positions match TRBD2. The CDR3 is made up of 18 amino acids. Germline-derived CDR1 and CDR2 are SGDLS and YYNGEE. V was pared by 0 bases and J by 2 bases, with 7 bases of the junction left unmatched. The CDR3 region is CASSVATSGGAAYNEQFF. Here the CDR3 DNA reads TGTGCCAGCAGCGTAGCCACTAGCGGGGGAGCCGCCTACAATGAGCAGTTCTTC. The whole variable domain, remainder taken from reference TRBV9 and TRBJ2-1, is DSGVTQTPKHLITATGQRVTLRCSPRSGDLSVYWYQQSLDQGLQFLIQYYNGEERAKGNILERFSAQQFPDLHSELNLSSLELGDSALYFCASSVATSGGAAYNEQFFGPGTRLTVL.

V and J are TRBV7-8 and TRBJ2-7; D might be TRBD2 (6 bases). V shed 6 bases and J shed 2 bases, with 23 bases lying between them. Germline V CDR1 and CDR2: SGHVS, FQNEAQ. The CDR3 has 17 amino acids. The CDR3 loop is CASSSSVLATAPYEQYF. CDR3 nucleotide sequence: TGTGCCAGCAGTTCCTCCGTACTAGCCACCGCCCCCTACGAGCAGTACTTC.

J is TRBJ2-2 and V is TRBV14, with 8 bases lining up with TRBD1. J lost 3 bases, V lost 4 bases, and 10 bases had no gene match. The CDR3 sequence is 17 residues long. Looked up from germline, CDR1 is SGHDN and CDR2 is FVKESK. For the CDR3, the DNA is TGTGCCAGCAGCCTACTCACAGGGGGATGGGACACCGGGGAGCTGTTTTTT. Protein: CASSLLTGGWDTGELFF.

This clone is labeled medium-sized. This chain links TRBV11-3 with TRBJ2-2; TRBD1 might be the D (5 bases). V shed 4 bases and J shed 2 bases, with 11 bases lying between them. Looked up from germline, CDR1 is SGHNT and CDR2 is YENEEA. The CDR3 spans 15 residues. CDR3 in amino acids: CASSSYRINTGELFF. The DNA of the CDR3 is TGTGCCAGCAGCTCGTACAGGATTAACACCGGGGAGCTGTTTTTT.

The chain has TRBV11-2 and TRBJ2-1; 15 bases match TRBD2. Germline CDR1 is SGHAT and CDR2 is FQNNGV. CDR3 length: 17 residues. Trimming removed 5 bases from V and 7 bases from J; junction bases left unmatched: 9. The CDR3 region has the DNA TGTGCCAGCAGCCGGACTAGCGGGGGGGCTCGATCAAATGAGCAGTTCTTC. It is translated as CASSRTSGGARSNEQFF.

The CDR3 DNA follows: TGTGCCAGCAGCGCCCTGACAGGGGGCACTGAAGCTTTCTTT. Protein: CASSALTGGTEAFF. V gene TRBV2 combines with J gene TRBJ1-1, with 9 nucleotides matching TRBD1. The trim removed 6 bases at V and 4 bases at J, leaving 6 bases unmatched. In germline, CDR1 is SNHLY, CDR2 FYNNEI. CDR3 size: 14 residues.

CDR3 sequence reads: CASSLIYRNEAFF. In nucleotides, the CDR3 is TGTGCCAGCAGTTTAATTTATAGAAATGAAGCTTTCTTT. This rearrangement joins TRBV27 to TRBJ1-1; D gene unclear. Deletions cut 2 bases from V and 7 bases from J, with 11 bases between. This CDR3 contains 13 residues. Germline CDR1 is MNHEY and CDR2 is SMNVEV (reference sequence).

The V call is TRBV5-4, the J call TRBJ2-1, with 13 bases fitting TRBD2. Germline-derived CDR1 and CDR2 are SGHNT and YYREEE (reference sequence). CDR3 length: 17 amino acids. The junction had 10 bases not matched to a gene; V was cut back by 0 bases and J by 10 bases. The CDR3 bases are TGTGCCAGCAGCTTGGCGGTGGGGACTAGCGGGAAAGGGGAGCAGTTCTTC. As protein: CASSLAVGTSGKGEQFF.

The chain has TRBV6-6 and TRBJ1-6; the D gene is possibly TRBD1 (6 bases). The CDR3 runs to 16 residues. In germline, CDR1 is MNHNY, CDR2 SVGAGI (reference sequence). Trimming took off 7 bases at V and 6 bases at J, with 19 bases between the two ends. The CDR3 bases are TGTGCCAGCACCCCCCGAGGGGGAAGCGGTAATTCACCCCTCCACTTT. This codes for CASTPRGGSGNSPLHF.

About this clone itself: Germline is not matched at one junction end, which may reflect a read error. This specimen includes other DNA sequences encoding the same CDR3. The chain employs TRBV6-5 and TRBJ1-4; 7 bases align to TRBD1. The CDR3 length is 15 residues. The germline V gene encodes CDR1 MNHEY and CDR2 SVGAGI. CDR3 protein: CASSYLGQPNEKLFF. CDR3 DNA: TGCGCCAGCAGTTACTTGGGACAGCCTAATGAAAAACTGTTTTTT.

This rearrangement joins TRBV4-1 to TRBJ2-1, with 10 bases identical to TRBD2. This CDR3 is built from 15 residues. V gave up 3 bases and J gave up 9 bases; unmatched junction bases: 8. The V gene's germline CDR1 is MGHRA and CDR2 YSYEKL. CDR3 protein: CASSHQAGGRSEQFF. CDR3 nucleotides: TGCGCCAGCAGCCACCAAGCGGGGGGGCGCAGTGAGCAGTTCTTC.

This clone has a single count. The CDR3 sequence: CASSLLRQAYEQYF. The CDR3 coding sequence is TGTGCCAGCAGCTTATTGCGTCAGGCCTACGAGCAGTACTTC. V and J are TRBV7-8 and TRBJ2-7; no firm D call. Germline V gene lookup returns CDR1 SGHVS and CDR2 FQNEAQ. This CDR3 has 14 residues. The V end was cut by 2 bases, the J end by 2 bases, with 10 bases between.

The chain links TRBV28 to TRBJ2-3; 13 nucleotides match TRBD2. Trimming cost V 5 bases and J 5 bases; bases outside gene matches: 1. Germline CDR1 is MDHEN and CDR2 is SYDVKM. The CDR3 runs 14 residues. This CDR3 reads CASSRLAGGDTQYF. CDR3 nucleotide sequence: TGTGCCAGCAGTCGACTAGCGGGAGGAGATACGCAGTATTTT.

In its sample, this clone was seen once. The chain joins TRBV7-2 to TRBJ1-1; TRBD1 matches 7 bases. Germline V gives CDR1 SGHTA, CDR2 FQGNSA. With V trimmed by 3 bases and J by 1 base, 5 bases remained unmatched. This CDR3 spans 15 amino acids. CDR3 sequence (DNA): TGTGCCAGCAGCTTGAGGACAGGCTGGAACACTGAAGCTTTCTTT. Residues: CASSLRTGWNTEAFF.

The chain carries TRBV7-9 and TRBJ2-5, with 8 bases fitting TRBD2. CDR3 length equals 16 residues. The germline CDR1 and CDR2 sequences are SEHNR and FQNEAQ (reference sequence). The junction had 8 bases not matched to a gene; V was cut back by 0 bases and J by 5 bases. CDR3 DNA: TGTGCCAGCAGCTTAGCTTTTCGGGAGGGCCGGGAGACCCAGTACTTC. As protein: CASSLAFREGRETQYF.

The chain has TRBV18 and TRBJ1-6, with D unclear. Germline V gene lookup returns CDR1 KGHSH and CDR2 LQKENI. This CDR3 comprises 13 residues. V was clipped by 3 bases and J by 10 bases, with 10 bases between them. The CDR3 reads CASSPNMGSPLHF. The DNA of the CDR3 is TGTGCCAGCTCACCTAACATGGGCTCACCCCTCCACTTT.

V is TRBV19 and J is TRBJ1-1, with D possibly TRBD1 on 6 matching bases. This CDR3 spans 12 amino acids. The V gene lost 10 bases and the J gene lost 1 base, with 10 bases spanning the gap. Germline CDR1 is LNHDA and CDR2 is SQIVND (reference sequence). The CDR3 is CATKQGNTEAFF. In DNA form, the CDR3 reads TGTGCCACAAAACAGGGGAACACTGAAGCTTTCTTT.

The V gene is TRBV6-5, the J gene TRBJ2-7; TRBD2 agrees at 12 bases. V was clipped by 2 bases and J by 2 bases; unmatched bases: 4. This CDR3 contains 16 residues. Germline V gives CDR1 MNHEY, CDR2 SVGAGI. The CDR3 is CASSYRTSGTTYEQYF. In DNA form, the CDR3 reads TGTGCCAGCAGTTACAGGACTAGCGGGACCACCTACGAGCAGTACTTC.

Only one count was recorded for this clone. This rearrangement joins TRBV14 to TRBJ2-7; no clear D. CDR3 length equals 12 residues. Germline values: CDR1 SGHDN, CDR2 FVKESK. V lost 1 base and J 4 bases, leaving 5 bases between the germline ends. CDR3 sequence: CASSQAHYEQYF. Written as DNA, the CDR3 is TGTGCCAGCAGCCAAGCACATTACGAGCAGTACTTC.

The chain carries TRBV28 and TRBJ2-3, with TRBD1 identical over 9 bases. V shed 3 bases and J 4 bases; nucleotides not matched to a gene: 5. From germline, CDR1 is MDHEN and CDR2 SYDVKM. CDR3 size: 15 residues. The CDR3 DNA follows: TGTGCCAGCAGTTTTGGGGGACAGGGCTCAGATACGCAGTATTTT. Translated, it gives CASSFGGQGSDTQYF.

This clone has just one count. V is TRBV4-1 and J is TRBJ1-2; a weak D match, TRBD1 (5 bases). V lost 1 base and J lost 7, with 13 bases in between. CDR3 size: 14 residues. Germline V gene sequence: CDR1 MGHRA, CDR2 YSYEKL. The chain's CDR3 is CASSQAPGKGGYTF. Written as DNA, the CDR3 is TGCGCCAGCAGCCAAGCCCCAGGGAAGGGTGGCTACACCTTC.

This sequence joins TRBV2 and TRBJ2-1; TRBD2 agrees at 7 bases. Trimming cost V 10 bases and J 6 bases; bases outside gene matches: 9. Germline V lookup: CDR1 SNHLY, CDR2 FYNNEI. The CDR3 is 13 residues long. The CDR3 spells CATGGISVNEQFF. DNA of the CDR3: TGTGCCACCGGGGGGATTAGCGTCAATGAGCAGTTCTTC.

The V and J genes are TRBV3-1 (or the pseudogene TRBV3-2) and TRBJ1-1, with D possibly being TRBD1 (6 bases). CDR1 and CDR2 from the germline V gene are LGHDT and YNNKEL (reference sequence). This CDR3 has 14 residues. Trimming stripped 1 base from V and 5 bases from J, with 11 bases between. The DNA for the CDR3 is TGTGCCAGCAGCCAAGTACAGGGAAGGACTGAAGCTTTCTTT. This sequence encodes CASSQVQGRTEAFF.